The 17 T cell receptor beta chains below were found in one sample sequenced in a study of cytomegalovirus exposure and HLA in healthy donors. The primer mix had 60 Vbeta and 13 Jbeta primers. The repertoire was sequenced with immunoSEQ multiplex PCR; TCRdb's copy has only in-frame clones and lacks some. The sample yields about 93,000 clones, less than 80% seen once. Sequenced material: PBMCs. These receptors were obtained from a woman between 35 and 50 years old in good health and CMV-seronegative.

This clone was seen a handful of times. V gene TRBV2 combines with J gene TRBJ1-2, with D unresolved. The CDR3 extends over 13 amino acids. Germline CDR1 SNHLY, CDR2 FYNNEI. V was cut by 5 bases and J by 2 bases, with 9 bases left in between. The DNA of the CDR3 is TGTGCCAGCAGTTCGTCCAGGAACTATGGCTACACCTTC. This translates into CASSSSRNYGYTF.

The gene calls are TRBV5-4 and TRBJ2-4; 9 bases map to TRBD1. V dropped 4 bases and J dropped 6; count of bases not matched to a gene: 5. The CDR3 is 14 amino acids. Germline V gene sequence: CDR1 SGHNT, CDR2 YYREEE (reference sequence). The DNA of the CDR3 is TGTGCCAGCAGCATGGACAGGGGAGGAAACATTCAGTACTTC. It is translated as CASSMDRGGNIQYF.

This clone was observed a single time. Written as DNA, the CDR3 is TGCGCCAGCAGCTTGGAGTTTTACGAGCTGCGGATCGGCGGTTACAATGAGCAGTTCTTC. This gives the protein CASSLEFYELRIGGYNEQFF. The V and J genes are TRBV5-1 and TRBJ2-1; D ambiguous. Trimming pared 0 bases from V and 4 bases from J, leaving 26 bases between. The germline V gene has CDR1 SGHRS and CDR2 YFSETQ. There are 20 residues in the CDR3. Full variable domain (rest looked up from reference TRBV5-1 and TRBJ2-1): KAGVTQTPRYLIKTRGQQVTLSCSPISGHRSVSWYQQTPGQGLQFLFEYFSETQRNKGNFPGRFSGRQFSNSRSEMNVSTLELGDSALYLCASSLEFYELRIGGYNEQFFGPGTRLTVL.

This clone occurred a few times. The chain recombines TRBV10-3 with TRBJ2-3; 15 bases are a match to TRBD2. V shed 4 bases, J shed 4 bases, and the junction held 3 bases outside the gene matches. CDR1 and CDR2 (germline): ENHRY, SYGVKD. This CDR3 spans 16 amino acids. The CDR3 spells CAISGTSGGGSDTQYF. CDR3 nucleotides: TGTGCCATCAGTGGGACTAGCGGGGGGGGGTCAGATACGCAGTATTTT.

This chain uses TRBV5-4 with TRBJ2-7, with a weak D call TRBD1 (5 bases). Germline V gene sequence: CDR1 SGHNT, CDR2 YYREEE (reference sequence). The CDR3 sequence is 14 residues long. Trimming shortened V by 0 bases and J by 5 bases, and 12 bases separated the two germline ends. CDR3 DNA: TGTGCCAGCAGCTTGGACAGGTTGGGCCACGAGCAGTACTTC. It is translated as CASSLDRLGHEQYF.

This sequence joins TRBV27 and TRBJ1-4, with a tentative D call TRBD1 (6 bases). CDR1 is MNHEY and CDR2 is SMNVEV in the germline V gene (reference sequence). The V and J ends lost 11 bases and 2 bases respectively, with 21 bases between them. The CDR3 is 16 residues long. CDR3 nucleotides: TGTGCCGACCCGTATTTGAGCAGGGGCACTAATGAAAAACTGTTTTTT. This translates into CADPYLSRGTNEKLFF.

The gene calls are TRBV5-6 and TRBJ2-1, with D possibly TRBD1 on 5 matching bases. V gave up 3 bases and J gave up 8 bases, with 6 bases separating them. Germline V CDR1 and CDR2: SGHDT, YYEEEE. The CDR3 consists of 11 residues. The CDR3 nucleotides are TGTGCCAGCAGCTGGGGCGATGAGCAGTTCTTC. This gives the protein CASSWGDEQFF.

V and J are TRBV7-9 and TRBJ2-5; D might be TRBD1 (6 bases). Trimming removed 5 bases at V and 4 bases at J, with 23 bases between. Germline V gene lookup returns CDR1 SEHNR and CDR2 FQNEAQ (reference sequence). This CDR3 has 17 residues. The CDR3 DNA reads TGTGCCAGCAGCCTCGGACGGGGACATCGCAAAAGAGAGACCCAGTACTTC. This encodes CASSLGRGHRKRETQYF.

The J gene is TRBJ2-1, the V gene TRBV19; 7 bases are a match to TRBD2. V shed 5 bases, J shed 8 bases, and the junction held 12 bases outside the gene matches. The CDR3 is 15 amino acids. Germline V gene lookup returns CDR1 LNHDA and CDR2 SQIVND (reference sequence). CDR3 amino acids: CASSSIARELYEQFF. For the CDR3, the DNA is TGTGCCAGTAGTTCTATCGCGCGGGAGTTATATGAGCAGTTCTTC.

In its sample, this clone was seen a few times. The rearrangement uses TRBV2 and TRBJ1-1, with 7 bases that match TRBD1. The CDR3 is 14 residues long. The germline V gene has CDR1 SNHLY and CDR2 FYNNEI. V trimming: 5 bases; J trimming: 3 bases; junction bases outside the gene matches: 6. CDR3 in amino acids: CASSTNTGDTEAFF. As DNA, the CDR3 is TGTGCCAGCAGTACTAACACAGGGGACACTGAAGCTTTCTTT.

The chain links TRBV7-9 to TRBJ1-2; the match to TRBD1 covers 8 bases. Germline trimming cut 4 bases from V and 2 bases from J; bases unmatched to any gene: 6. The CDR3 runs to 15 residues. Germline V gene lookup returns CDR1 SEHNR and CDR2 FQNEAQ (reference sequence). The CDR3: CASSYGQGGNYGYTF. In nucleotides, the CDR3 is TGTGCCAGCAGCTATGGACAGGGAGGGAACTATGGCTACACCTTC.

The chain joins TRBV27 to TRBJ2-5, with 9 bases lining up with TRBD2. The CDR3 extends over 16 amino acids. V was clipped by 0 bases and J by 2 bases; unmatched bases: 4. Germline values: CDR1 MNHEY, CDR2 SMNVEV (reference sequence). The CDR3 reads CASSLSGSGRQETQYF. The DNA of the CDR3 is TGTGCCAGCAGTTTATCAGGTAGCGGGAGACAAGAGACCCAGTACTTC.

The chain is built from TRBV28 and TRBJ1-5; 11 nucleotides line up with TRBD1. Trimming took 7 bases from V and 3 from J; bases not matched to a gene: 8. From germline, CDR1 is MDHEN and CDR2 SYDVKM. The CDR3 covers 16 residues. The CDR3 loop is CASIRPGQGANQPQHF. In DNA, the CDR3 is TGTGCCAGCATCCGCCCTGGACAGGGGGCCAATCAGCCCCAGCATTTT.

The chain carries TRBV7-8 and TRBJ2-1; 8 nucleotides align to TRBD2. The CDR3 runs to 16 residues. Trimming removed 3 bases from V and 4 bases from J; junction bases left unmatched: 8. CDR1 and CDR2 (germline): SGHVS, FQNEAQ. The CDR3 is CASSFLTSGDYNEQFF. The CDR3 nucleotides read TGTGCCAGCAGCTTTCTAACTAGCGGAGATTACAATGAGCAGTTCTTC.

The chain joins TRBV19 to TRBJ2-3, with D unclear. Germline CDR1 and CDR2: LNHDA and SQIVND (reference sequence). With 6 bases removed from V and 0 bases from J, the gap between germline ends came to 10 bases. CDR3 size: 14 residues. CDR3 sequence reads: CASRYSESTDTQYF. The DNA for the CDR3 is TGTGCCAGTAGGTACTCCGAAAGCACAGATACGCAGTATTTT.

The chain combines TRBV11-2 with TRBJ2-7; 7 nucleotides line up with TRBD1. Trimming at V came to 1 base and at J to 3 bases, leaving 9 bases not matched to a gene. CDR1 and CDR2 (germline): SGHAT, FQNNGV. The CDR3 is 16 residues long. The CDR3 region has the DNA TGTGCCAGCAGCTTAGTTTGGGACAGAAACCTCTACGAGCAGTACTTC. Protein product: CASSLVWDRNLYEQYF.

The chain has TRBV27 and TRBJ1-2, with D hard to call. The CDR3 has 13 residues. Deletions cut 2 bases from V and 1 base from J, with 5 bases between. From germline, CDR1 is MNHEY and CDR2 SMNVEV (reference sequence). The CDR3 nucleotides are TGTGCCAGCAGTTTACAAATTAACTATGGCTACACCTTC. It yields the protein CASSLQINYGYTF.